The 11 T cell receptor beta chains listed next were all sequenced from one sample in a study of spatial heterogeneity in lung cancer. The sample's time point: sample taken at primary tumor resection. The sequenced material consisted of unsorted whole RNA from tumor, nontumor lung or frozen PBMC. TCRdb called the 5' RACE reads again in MiXCR, with one record for every CDR3 protein. Among under 40,000 distinct CDR3 sequences listed, 4% to 6% were seen once. The sample was PBMCs, taken at surgery. The receptors were sampled from a female donor with early-stage non-small cell lung cancer.

This clonotype was recorded many times. V is TRBV25-1 and J is TRBJ2-1; D unclear. With 9 bases removed from V and 10 bases from J, the gap between germline ends came to 7 bases. Germline V gene sequence: CDR1 MGHDK, CDR2 SYGVNS. This CDR3 is 9 amino acids long. The CDR3 nucleotides are TGTGCCAGTGAGCAAGAGCAGTTCTTC. Encoded protein: CASEQEQFF. The full variable domain, rest sourced from reference TRBV25-1 and TRBJ2-1, is EADIYQTPRYLVIGTGKKITLECSQTMGHDKMYWYQQDPGMELHLIHYSYGVNSTEKGDLSSESTVSRIRTEHFPLTLESARPSHTSQYLCASEQEQFFGPGTRLTVL.

This clonotype was recorded a few times. V is TRBV28 and J is TRBJ1-6; the D is unclear. The CDR3 sequence is 15 residues long. Germline V gene sequence: CDR1 MDHEN, CDR2 SYDVKM. Trimming left V 5 bases short and J 5 bases short, with 13 bases between. CDR3: CASSPKSRHNSPLHF. CDR3 bases: TGTGCCAGCAGTCCGAAATCCCGTCATAATTCACCCCTCCACTTT.

This clonotype has at least ten counts. The genes are TRBV5-5 and TRBJ2-3; D unclear. Germline V gene data show CDR1 as SGHKS and CDR2 as YYEKEE (reference sequence). There are 13 residues in the CDR3. Trimming took 0 bases from V and 3 from J, leaving 5 bases between them. The CDR3, as DNA: TGTGCCAGCAGCTTGGTATTGACAGATACGCAGTATTTT. This translates into CASSLVLTDTQYF.

The table lists this clonotype with many counts. The chain has TRBV7-2 and TRBJ2-5; D call uncertain. V lost 4 bases and J 5 bases, leaving 11 bases between the germline ends. The CDR3 extends over 13 amino acids. Germline assignment: CDR1 SGHTA and CDR2 FQGNSA. As DNA, the CDR3 is TGTGCCAGCAGCTCCCAGACCGGGGAGACCCAGTACTTC. Protein: CASSSQTGETQYF. The full variable domain, its missing parts supplied by reference TRBV7-2 and TRBJ2-5, is GAGVSQSPSNKVTEKGKDVELRCDPISGHTALYWYRQSLGQGLEFLIYFQGNSAPDKSGLPSDRFSAERTGGSVSTLTIQRTQQEDSAVYLCASSSQTGETQYFGPGTRLLVL.

This clonotype was found many times. V is TRBV10-2 and J is TRBJ2-1, with 11 bases identical to TRBD2. J was trimmed by 3 bases and V by 5 bases; bases with no gene match: 9. This CDR3 spans 17 amino acids. Per germline, CDR1 WSHSY and CDR2 SAAADI. Here the CDR3 DNA reads TGCGCCAGCAGTCTCCTAGCGGGGGGTCTACTCTACAATGAGCAGTTCTTC. Translated: CASSLLAGGLLYNEQFF.

This clonotype was detected ten times or more. This chain uses TRBV6-4 with TRBJ2-1; a possible D gene is TRBD2 (6 bases). The CDR3 totals 14 residues. The V and J ends lost 6 bases and 9 bases respectively, with 18 bases between them. Per the germline V gene, CDR1 is MRHNA and CDR2 is SNTAGT. CDR3 sequence: CASREGGLSGEQFF. DNA for the CDR3: TGTGCCAGCAGGGAGGGAGGTCTTTCGGGTGAGCAGTTCTTC.

This clonotype was counted many times. V and J are TRBV11-2 and TRBJ1-6, with a possible D match to TRBD1 (6 bases). V lost 0 bases, J lost 16 bases, and 10 bases lay in between. Germline-derived CDR1 and CDR2 are SGHAT and FQNNGV. CDR3 length: 12 amino acids. The DNA for the CDR3 is TGTGCCAGCAGCTTAGATCCGGACAGTCTCCACTTT. This gives the protein CASSLDPDSLHF.

In its sample, this clonotype was seen many times. The chain couples TRBV4-3 to TRBJ1-4; the D is unclear. This CDR3 has 15 amino acids. Germline CDR1 and CDR2: LGHNA and YSLEER. V lost 3 bases and J 0 bases, leaving 8 bases between the germline ends. This chain's CDR3 is CASSQEISTNEKLFF. CDR3 coding DNA: TGCGCCAGCAGCCAGGAGATCTCAACTAATGAAAAACTGTTTTTT.

This clonotype was found many times. The chain couples TRBV12-3 or TRBV12-4 to TRBJ1-1; TRBD1 might be the D (5 bases). The CDR3 is made up of 13 amino acids. V was cut by 6 bases and J by 11 bases, with 19 bases left in between. The CDR3 DNA follows: TGTGCCAGCAGCCAATTGGAGGGGATGGAGGCTTTCTTT. Its translation is CASSQLEGMEAFF.

Ten or more counts support this clonotype. The chain joins TRBV20-1 to TRBJ2-7; D might be TRBD1 (6 bases). CDR1 DFQATT and CDR2 SNEGSKA come from the germline V gene (reference sequence). The germline V and J ends were trimmed by 6 bases and 0 bases, with 18 bases remaining between them. The CDR3 runs to 15 residues. The CDR3 DNA reads TGCAGTGCGGGGAGCGGACAGTTGAGCTCCTACGAGCAGTACTTC. Its translation: CSAGSGQLSSYEQYF.

The rearrangement links TRBV6-5 to TRBJ2-7; no reliable D call. V lost 7 bases, J lost 5 bases, and 15 bases lay in between. The CDR3 has 13 amino acids. Germline V gene lookup returns CDR1 MNHEY and CDR2 SVGAGI. The CDR3 sequence: CASTVLGSHEQYF. CDR3 coding DNA: TGTGCCAGCACTGTACTGGGATCCCACGAGCAGTACTTC.